This record concerns one T cell receptor beta chain sequence. This sample stems from a study of OX40 agonist ivuxolimab in advanced cancers. Study summary: Mean age approximately 55 years, range 23 to 79; roughly 82% male. Partial responses were achieved by three patients, one with hepatocellular carcinoma and two with cutaneous melanoma.

No patient had autoimmune disease or received systemic immunosuppression. Germline V gene lookup returns CDR1 SGHNT and CDR2 YYREEE (reference sequence). V gave up 0 bases and J gave up 0 bases, with 13 bases separating them. This CDR3 is built from 18 residues. Assay: immunoSEQ multiplex PCR; the TCRdb copy retains only in-frame clones and omits some. The table lists around 15,000 clones, approximately 78% of them singletons. The rearrangement uses TRBV5-4 and TRBJ2-6, with D tentatively TRBD1 (5 bases). The sequencing here drew on CD4+ or CD8+ T cells sorted from blood, taken in a trial of the OX40 agonist ivuxolimab. The TCR sequence derives from an adult with an advanced solid tumor such as melanoma, head and neck, liver or kidney cancer. This CDR3 is CASSLATTAYSGANVLTF. Written as DNA, the CDR3 is TGTGCCAGCAGCTTGGCAACGACAGCTTACTCTGGGGCCAACGTCCTGACTTTC.